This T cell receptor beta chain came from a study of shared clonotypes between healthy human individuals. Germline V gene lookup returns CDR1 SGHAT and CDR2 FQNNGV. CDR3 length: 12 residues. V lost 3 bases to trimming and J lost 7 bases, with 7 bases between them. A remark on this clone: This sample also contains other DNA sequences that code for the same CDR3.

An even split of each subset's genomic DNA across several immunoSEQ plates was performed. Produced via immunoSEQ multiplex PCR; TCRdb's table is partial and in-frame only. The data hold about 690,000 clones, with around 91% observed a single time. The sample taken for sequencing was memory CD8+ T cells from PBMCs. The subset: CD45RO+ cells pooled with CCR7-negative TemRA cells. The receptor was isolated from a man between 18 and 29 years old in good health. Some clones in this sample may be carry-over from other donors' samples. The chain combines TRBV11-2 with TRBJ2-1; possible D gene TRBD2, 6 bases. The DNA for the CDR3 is TGTGCCAGCAGCTTGGCGGGGAATGAGCAGTTCTTC. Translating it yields CASSLAGNEQFF.